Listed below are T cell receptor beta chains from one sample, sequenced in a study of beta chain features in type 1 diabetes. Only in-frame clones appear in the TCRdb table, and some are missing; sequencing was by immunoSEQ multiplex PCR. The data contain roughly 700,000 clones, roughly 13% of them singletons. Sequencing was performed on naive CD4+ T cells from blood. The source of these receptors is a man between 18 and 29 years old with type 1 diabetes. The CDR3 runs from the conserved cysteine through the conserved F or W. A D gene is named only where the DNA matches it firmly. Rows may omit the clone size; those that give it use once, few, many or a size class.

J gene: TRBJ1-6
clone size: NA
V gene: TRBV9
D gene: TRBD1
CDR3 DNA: TGTGCCAGCAGCGCCACTGACAGGGGCGTAGGGTCACCCCTCCACTTT
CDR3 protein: CASSATDRGVGSPLHF

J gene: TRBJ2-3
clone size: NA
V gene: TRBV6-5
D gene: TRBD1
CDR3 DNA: TGTGCCAGCAGCACAGACAGGGGGGTGCGGAATACGCAGTATTTT
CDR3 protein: CASSTDRGVRNTQYF

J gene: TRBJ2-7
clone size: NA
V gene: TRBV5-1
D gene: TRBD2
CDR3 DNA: TGCGCCAGCAGCCCCGCGGGGGACGAGCAGTACTTC
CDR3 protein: CASSPAGDEQYF

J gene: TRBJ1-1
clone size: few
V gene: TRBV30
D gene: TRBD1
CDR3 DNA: TGTGCCTGGAGTAAGGCAGGGGGACTAGAAGCTTTCTTT
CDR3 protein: CAWSKAGGLEAFF

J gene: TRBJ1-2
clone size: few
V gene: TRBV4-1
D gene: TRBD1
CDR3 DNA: TGCGCCAGCAGCCAAGAAGGGGGCTCACCGTCTAACTATGGCTACACCTTC
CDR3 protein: CASSQEGGSPSNYGYTF

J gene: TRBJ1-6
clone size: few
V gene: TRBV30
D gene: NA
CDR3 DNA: TGTGCCTGGAGTCTTAAGGACAGCTCCTATAATTCACCCCTCCACTTT
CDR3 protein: CAWSLKDSSYNSPLHF

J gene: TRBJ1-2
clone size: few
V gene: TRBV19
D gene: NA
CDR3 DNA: TGTGCCAGTAGTCCGGACGCGCGGGGGAACTATGGCTACACCTTC
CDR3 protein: CASSPDARGNYGYTF

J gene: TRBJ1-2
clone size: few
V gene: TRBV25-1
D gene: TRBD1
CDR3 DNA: TGTGCCAGCCAAAAGGAAGGGGGCGTCTATGGCTACACCTTC
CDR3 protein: CASQKEGGVYGYTF

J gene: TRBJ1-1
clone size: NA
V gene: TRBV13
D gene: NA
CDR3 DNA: TGTGCCAGCGGTCAGGGGTGGACTGAAGCTTTCTTT
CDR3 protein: CASGQGWTEAFF

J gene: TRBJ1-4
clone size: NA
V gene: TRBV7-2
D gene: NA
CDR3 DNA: TGTGCCAGCACCCAAGGGTGGGTAGGTGAAAAACTGTTTTTT
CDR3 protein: CASTQGWVGEKLFF

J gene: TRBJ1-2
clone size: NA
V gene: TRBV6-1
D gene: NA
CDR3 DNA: TGTGCCAGCTTCCGTAACTATGGCTACACCTTC
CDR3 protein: CASFRNYGYTF

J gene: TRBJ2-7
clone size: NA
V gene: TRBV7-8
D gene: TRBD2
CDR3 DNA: TGTGCCAGCAGCACGGGGACTAGCGGCCGAAACGAGCAGTACTTC
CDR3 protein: CASSTGTSGRNEQYF

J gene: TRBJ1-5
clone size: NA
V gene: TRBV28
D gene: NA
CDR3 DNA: TGTGCCAGCAGTCCCTTCGGGGCATTTAGCAATCAGCCCCAGCATTTT
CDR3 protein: CASSPFGAFSNQPQHF

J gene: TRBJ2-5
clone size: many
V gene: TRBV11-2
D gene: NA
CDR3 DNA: TGTGCCAGCAGCTTAGAAGAGACCCAGTACTTC
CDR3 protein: CASSLEETQYF